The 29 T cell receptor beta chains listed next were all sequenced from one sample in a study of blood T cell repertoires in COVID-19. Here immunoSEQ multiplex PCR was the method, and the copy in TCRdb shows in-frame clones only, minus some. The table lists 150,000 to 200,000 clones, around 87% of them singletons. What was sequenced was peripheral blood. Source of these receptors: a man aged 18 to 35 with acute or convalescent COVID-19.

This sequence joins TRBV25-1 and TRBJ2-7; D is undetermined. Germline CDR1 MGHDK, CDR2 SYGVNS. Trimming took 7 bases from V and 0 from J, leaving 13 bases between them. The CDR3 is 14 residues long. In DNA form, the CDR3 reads TGTGCCAGCACCACGTATTCTACCTCCTACGAGCAGTACGTC. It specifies CASTTYSTSYEQYV.

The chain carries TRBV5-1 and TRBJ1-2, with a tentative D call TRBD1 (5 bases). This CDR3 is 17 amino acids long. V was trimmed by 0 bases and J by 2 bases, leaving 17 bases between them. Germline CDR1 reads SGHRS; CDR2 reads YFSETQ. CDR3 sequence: CASSLVEAGLLNYGYTF. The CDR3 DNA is TGCGCCAGCAGCTTGGTCGAAGCGGGACTCCTAAACTATGGCTACACCTTC.

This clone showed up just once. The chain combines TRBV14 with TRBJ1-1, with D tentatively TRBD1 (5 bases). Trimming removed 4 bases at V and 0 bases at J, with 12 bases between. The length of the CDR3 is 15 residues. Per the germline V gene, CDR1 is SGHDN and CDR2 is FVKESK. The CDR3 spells CASSLRQNMNTEAFF. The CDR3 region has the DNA TGTGCCAGCAGCCTCCGACAGAATATGAACACTGAAGCTTTCTTT.

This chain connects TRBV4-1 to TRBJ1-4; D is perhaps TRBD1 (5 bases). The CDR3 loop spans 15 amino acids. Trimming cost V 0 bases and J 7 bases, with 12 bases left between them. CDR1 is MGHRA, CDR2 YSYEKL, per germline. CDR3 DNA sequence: TGCGCCAGCAGCCAAGATAAGGGGCGGGGTGAAAAACTGTTTTTT. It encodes CASSQDKGRGEKLFF.

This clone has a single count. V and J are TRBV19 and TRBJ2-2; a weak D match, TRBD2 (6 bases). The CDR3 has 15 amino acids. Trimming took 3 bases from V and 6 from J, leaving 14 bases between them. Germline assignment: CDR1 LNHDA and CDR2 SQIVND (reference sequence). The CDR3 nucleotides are TGTGCCAGTAGTATCCCGGAGGGAGCGGCCGGGGAGCTGTTTTTT. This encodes CASSIPEGAAGELFF.

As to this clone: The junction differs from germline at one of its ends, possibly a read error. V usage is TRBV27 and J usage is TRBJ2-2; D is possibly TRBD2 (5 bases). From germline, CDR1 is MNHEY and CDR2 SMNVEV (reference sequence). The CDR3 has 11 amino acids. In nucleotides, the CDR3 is TGTGCCAGCAGCAACACCGGGAAGCTGTTTTTT. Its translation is CASSNTGKLFF.

CDR3 sequence (DNA): TGTGCCAGTAGTATTGGGGGCGGGGGCTCGAACACCGGGGAGCTGTTTTTT. Protein product: CASSIGGGGSNTGELFF. The chain uses TRBV19 and TRBJ2-2; D may be TRBD2 (7 bases). This CDR3 comprises 17 residues. The germline V gene encodes CDR1 LNHDA and CDR2 SQIVND (reference sequence). The V end was cut by 3 bases, the J end by 0 bases, with 14 bases between. Looking up the rest from reference TRBV19 and TRBJ2-2 gives the full variable domain: DGGITQSPKYLFRKEGQNVTLSCEQNLNHDAMYWYRQDPGQGLRLIYYSQIVNDFQKGDIAEGYSVSREKKESFPLTVTSAQKNPTAFYLCASSIGGGGSNTGELFFGEGSRLTVL.

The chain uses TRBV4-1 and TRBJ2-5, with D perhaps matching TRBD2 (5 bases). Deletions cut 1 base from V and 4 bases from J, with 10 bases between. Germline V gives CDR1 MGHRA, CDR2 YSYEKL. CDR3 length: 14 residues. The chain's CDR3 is CASSQGVALETQYF. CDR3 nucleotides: TGCGCCAGCAGCCAAGGGGTAGCGTTAGAGACCCAGTACTTC.

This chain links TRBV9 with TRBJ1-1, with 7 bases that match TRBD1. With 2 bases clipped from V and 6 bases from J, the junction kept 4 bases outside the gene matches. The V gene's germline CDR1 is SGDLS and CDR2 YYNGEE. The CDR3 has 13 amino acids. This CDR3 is CASSVKQGSEAFF. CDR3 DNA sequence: TGTGCCAGCAGCGTGAAACAGGGGTCTGAAGCTTTCTTT.

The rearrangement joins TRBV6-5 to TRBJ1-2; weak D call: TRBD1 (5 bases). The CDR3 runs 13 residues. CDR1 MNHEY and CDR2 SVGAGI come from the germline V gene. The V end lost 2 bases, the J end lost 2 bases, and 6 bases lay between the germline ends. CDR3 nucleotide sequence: TGTGCCAGCAGTTACGGGGGGAACTATGGCTACACCTTC. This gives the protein CASSYGGNYGYTF.

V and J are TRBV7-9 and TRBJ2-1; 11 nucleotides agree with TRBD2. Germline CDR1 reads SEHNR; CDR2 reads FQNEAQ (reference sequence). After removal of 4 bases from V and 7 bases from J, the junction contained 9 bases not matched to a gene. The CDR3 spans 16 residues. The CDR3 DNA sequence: TGTGCCAGCAGCTCAGTAGCGGGGGGGAGAGTAAATGAGCAGTTCTTC. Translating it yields CASSSVAGGRVNEQFF.

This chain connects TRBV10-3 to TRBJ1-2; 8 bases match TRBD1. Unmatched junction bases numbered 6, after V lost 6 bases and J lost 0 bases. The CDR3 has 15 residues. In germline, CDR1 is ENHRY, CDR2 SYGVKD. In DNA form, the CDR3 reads TGTGCCATCAGGACAGGGGACAGAGCTAACTATGGCTACACCTTC. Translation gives CAIRTGDRANYGYTF.

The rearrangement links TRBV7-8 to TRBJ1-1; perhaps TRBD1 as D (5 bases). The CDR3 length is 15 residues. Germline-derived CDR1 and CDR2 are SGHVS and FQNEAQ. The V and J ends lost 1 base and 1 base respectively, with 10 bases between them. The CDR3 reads CASSLGRQGNTEAFF. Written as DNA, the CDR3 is TGTGCCAGCAGCTTAGGACGGCAGGGGAACACTGAAGCTTTCTTT.

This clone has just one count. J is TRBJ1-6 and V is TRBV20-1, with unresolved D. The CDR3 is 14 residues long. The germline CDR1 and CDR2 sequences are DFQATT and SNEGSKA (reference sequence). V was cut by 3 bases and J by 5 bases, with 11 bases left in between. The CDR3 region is CSASSDGDNSPLHF. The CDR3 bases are TGCAGTGCTAGTTCCGACGGAGATAATTCACCCCTCCACTTT.

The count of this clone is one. The CDR3 region has the DNA TGTGCCAGCAGCTTAGCTGCTAGCGGAGGGAATGAGCAGTTCTTC. It yields the protein CASSLAASGGNEQFF. This rearrangement joins TRBV7-9 to TRBJ2-1; 7 bases align to TRBD2. V dropped 0 bases and J dropped 7; count of bases not matched to a gene: 6. Germline V gene sequence: CDR1 SEHNR, CDR2 FQNEAQ (reference sequence). The CDR3 is made up of 15 amino acids.

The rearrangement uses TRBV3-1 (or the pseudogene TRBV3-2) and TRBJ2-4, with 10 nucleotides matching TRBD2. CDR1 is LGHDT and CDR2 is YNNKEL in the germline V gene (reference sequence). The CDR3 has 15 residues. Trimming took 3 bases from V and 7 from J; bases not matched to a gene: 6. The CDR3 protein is CASSQATSGYNIQYF. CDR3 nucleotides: TGTGCCAGCAGCCAGGCGACTAGCGGGTATAACATTCAGTACTTC.

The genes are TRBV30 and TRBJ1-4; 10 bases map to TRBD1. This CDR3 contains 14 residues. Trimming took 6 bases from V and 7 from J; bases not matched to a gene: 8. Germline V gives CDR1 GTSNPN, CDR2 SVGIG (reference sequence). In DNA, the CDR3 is TGTGCCTGTAACCCGACAGGGGGCCTTGAAAAACTGTTTTTT. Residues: CACNPTGGLEKLFF.

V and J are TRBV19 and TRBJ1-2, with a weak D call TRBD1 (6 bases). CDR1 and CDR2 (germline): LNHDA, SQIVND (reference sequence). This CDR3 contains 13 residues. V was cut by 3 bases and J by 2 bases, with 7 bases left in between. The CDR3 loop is CASSMGTNYGYTF. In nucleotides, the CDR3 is TGTGCCAGTAGTATGGGGACAAACTATGGCTACACCTTC.

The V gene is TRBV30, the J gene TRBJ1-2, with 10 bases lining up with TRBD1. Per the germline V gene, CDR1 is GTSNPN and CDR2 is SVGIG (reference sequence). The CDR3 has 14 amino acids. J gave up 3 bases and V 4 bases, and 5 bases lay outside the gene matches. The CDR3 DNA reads TGTGCCTGGATTACCGGGACAGGGGACTATGGCTACACCTTC. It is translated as CAWITGTGDYGYTF.

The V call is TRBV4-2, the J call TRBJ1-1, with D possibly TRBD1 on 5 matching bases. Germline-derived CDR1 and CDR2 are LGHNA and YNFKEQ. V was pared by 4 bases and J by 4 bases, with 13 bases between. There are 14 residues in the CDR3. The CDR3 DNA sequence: TGTGCCAGCAGCCCCCGGGTGGGGCCCACTGAAGCTTTCTTT. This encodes CASSPRVGPTEAFF.

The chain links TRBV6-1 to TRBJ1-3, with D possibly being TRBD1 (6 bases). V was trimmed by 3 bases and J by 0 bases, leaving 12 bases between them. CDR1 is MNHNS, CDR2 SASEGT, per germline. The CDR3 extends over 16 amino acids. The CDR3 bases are TGTGCCAGCAGTGAGAACAGGGTCAGCTCTGGAAACACCATATATTTT. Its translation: CASSENRVSSGNTIYF.

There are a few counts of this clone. The CDR3 loop reads CASIEARGRYSPLHF. The CDR3 DNA follows: TGTGCCAGCATTGAGGCCAGGGGCAGGTATTCACCCCTCCACTTT. This chain connects TRBV2 to TRBJ1-6; D may be TRBD1 (6 bases). Germline-derived CDR1 and CDR2 are SNHLY and FYNNEI. The CDR3 has 15 amino acids. V was clipped by 7 bases and J by 8 bases, with 18 bases between them.

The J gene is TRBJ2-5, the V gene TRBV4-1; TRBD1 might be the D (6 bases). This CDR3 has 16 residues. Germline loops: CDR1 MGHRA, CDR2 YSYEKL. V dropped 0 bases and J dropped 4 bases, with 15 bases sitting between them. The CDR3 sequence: CASSQDGQGRLETQYF. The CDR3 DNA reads TGCGCCAGCAGCCAAGACGGGCAGGGGAGACTAGAGACCCAGTACTTC.

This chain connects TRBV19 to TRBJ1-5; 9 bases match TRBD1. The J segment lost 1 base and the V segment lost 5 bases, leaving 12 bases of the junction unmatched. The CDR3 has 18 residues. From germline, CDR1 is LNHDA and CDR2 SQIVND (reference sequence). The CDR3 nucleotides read TGTGCCAGTAGTCTAATTTGGGGGACAGGGTCGAGCAATCAGCCCCAGCATTTT. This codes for CASSLIWGTGSSNQPQHF.

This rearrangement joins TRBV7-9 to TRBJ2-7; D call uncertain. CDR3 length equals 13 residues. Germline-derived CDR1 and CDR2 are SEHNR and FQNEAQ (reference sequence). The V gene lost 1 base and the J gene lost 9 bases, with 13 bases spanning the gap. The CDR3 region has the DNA TGTGCCAGCAGCTTAGGGGCAGAACGTTCGCAGTACTTC. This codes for CASSLGAERSQYF.

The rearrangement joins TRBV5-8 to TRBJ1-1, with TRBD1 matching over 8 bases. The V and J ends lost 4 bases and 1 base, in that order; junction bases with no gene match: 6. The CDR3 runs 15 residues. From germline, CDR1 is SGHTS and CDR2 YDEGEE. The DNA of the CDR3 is TGTGCCAGCAGCCTATGGACAGGGCGGAACACTGAAGCTTTCTTT. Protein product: CASSLWTGRNTEAFF.

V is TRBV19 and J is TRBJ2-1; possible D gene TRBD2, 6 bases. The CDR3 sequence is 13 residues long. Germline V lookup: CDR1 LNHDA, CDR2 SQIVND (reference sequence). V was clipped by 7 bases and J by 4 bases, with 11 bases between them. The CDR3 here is CASNFGGYNEQFF. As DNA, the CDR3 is TGTGCCAGTAATTTCGGGGGTTACAATGAGCAGTTCTTC.

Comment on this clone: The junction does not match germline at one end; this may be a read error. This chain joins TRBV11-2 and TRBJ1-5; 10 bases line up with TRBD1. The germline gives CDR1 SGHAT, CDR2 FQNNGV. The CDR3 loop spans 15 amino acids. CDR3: CASSLDRGPNQPQHF. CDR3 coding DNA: TGTGCCAGCAGCCTAGACAGGGGGCCCAATCAGCCCCAGCATTTT.

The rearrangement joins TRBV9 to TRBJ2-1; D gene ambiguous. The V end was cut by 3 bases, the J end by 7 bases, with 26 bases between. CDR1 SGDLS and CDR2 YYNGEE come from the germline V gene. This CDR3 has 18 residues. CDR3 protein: CASSAPRYSSGPENEQFF. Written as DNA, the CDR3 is TGTGCCAGCAGCGCCCCCAGGTATTCTTCCGGCCCAGAAAATGAGCAGTTCTTC.